This TCR beta chain was observed in a study of blood T cell repertoires in COVID-19 (dated by TCRdb to about 2020). About the study as a whole: Samples covering the acute and convalescent phases of COVID-19 were provided by collaborators in the United States, Italy and Spain. HLA class I and class II types, where available, came from metadata supplied by the sample provider rather than from assay-based typing. The material from the prospective study consisted of cDNA or gDNA derived from T cells, B-cell-depleted T cells, or PBMCs. The samples were drawn from the first 160 participants of the ongoing ImmuneRACE study and from over a thousand subjects provided by 6 global collaborators. Subjects who had been exposed to COVID-19, were actively infected with it, or had recovered from it provided the deeply sampled blood TCRbeta repertoires that made up the dataset. A freely available public database, intended as a resource for researchers studying the immune response to SARS-CoV-2, is where the repertoires were released. Nearly every sample came with metadata listing a de-identified subject ID, COVID-19 status, age in years and sex.

This clone was found a few times. The target of this receptor is not known. No base quality values were provided; no much bigger clone lies one nucleotide off. Study-wide findings and limitations: The quantity of clinical and demographic metadata differed by source and by participant and was supplied without curation.

Each collaborating institution followed its own protocols to collect whole blood in K2EDTA tubes. For TCRbeta analysis, collaborators shipped samples as frozen whole blood, isolated PBMCs, or DNA extracted from either of those sample types. The immunoSEQ Assay, a bias-controlled multiplex PCR, was used to amplify TCRbeta CDR3 regions from genomic DNA. On the study's bioinformatics: The number of nucleated cells in each sample was estimated from the amplification of reference gene primers within the assay. Sequence reads were collapsed and filtered to measure the absolute abundance of every unique TCRbeta CDR3 rearrangement. Productive Simpson clonality was computed per sample as the square root of Simpson's diversity index over productive rearrangements. Entries here come from immuneACCESS through TCRdb and include only in-frame sequences with V and J called. Some clones fail to appear in such tables; in the studies checked, an unresolved V gene covers under half of the shortfall, and the cause of the remainder is unknown. Clone size and V and J calls were adopted from that table, with D and trimming inferred from the DNA. This sample holds some 340,000 clones; 83% were observed only once. The leading ten clones occupy 2.5% to 3.5% of the sample.

This receptor was identified in a young man with active or convalescent COVID-19. The source material was peripheral blood.

The DNA sequence is TGCGCCAGCAGCCTCCTTCCTGGGTGGCGGGCCGATTCACCCCTCCACTTT. The encoded protein is CASSLLPGWRADSPLHF. The chain uses TRBV5-1 and TRBJ1-6, with no D gene named confidently. The cysteine opens and the phenylalanine closes a CDR3 of 17 amino acids. Of all the DNA, just the CDR3 is kept, 51 bases in frame from base 1. CDR1 and CDR2 are drawn from the germline V gene: SGHRS, YFSETQ. V drops 4 bases and J drops 8 bases, leaving 22 bases in between.